The 32 T cell receptor beta chains below come from one sample, sequenced in a study of response to subunit inactivated influenza vaccine. One entry per CDR3 protein, called by TCRdb with MiXCR from the RT-PCR reads. This table has 500,000 to 750,000 distinct CDR3 sequences, 12% to 15% appearing once. Material: PBMCs from blood, obtained 11 to 12 days after vaccination. Receptor source: a man aged 50 to 59 who received an inactivated influenza vaccine.

V usage is TRBV5-1 and J usage is TRBJ1-6, with TRBD1 matching 9 bases. This CDR3 contains 15 residues. V lost 4 bases, J lost 8 bases, and 7 bases stayed unmatched. The germline CDR1 and CDR2 sequences are SGHRS and YFSETQ. The CDR3 coding sequence is TGCGCCAGCAGCCCAAGGACAGGGGAGGATTCACCCCTCCACTTT. As protein: CASSPRTGEDSPLHF.

This clonotype was counted only a few times. This chain connects TRBV11-2 to TRBJ2-2; 16 bases are shared with TRBD2. The length of the CDR3 is 16 residues. Germline V gives CDR1 SGHAT, CDR2 FQNNGV. Germline trimming cut 5 bases from V and 7 bases from J; bases unmatched to any gene: 4. The CDR3: CASSGTSGRAIGELFF. The CDR3 DNA sequence: TGTGCCAGCAGCGGGACTAGCGGGAGGGCAATCGGGGAGCTGTTTTTT.

The V gene is TRBV15, the J gene TRBJ2-5, with no clear D. The CDR3 is 14 amino acids. V was shortened by 0 bases and J by 4 bases, with 9 bases between the two germline ends. The germline gives CDR1 LNHNV, CDR2 YYDKDF (reference sequence). This chain's CDR3 is CATSRDTARETQYF. CDR3 sequence (DNA): TGTGCCACCAGCAGAGACACAGCCAGAGAGACCCAGTACTTC.

The chain couples TRBV12-3 or TRBV12-4 to TRBJ2-5, with 7 nucleotides matching TRBD1. V was clipped by 4 bases and J by 3 bases; unmatched bases: 5. The CDR3 covers 14 residues. This chain's CDR3 is CASSSTGVEETQYF. DNA for the CDR3: TGTGCCAGCAGTTCCACAGGGGTGGAAGAGACCCAGTACTTC.

Here the CDR3 reads CSVTGVTDTQYF. The CDR3 DNA is TGCAGCGTAACAGGGGTGACAGATACGCAGTATTTT. The chain joins TRBV29-1 to TRBJ2-3; 7 bases agree with TRBD1. Germline V gene sequence: CDR1 SQVTM, CDR2 ANQGSEA. CDR3 size: 12 residues. Germline trimming cut 6 bases from V and 3 bases from J; bases unmatched to any gene: 3.

This rearrangement joins TRBV20-1 to TRBJ2-1; 7 bases agree with TRBD2. This CDR3 region has 14 residues. Germline-derived CDR1 and CDR2 are DFQATT and SNEGSKA (reference sequence). Trimming at V came to 3 bases and at J to 3 bases, leaving 5 bases not matched to a gene. CDR3 sequence: CSARSGTLYNEQFF. The DNA of the CDR3 is TGCAGTGCTAGGAGCGGGACCCTCTACAATGAGCAGTTCTTC.

The chain is built from TRBV20-1 and TRBJ1-4; D is perhaps TRBD1 (5 bases). From germline, CDR1 is DFQATT and CDR2 SNEGSKA (reference sequence). Trimming left V 5 bases short and J 7 bases short, with 14 bases between. The CDR3 runs 13 residues. The CDR3: CSADAGGGEKLFF. In DNA, the CDR3 is TGCAGTGCTGATGCGGGGGGGGGTGAAAAACTGTTTTTT.

This clonotype was seen a handful of times. This chain uses TRBV4-2 with TRBJ2-2; 8 bases are a match to TRBD1. Germline V CDR1 and CDR2: LGHNA, YNFKEQ. This CDR3 region has 18 residues. The junction had 17 bases not matched to a gene; V was cut back by 1 base and J by 10 bases. The CDR3 sequence is CASSQVLRGLANTKELFF. In DNA, the CDR3 is TGTGCCAGCAGCCAAGTCCTCAGGGGGCTCGCGAACACCAAGGAGCTGTTTTTT.

The chain joins TRBV12-3 or TRBV12-4 to TRBJ2-3, with TRBD2 identical over 8 bases. Trimming at V came to 0 bases and at J to 5 bases, leaving 1 base not matched to a gene. The CDR3 consists of 14 residues. CDR3: CASSLATSGDTQYF. The DNA of the CDR3 is TGTGCCAGCAGTTTAGCCACTAGCGGAGATACGCAGTATTTT.

This clonotype was counted between two and nine times. The rearrangement links TRBV6-2 or TRBV6-3 to TRBJ2-7; possible D gene TRBD2, 5 bases. CDR1 is MNHEY and CDR2 is SVGEGT in the germline V gene. Trimming cost V 7 bases and J 0 bases, with 16 bases left between them. The length of the CDR3 is 15 residues. The CDR3 DNA follows: TGTGCCAGCATACGTCGGGCAGGACTCTCCTACGAGCAGTACTTC. Protein: CASIRRAGLSYEQYF.

This clonotype was seen a few times. The genes are TRBV5-1 and TRBJ2-3, with D possibly being TRBD2 (5 bases). Trimming removed 1 base from V and 4 bases from J, with 13 bases in between. The CDR3 totals 15 residues. Per the germline V gene, CDR1 is SGHRS and CDR2 is YFSETQ. The CDR3 region has the DNA TGCGCCAGCAGCTTGAGCGGCACTCGCGCAGATACGCAGTATTTT. Encoded protein: CASSLSGTRADTQYF. Variable domain in full (rest from reference TRBV5-1 and TRBJ2-3): KAGVTQTPRYLIKTRGQQVTLSCSPISGHRSVSWYQQTPGQGLQFLFEYFSETQRNKGNFPGRFSGRQFSNSRSEMNVSTLELGDSALYLCASSLSGTRADTQYFGPGTRLTVL.

V and J are TRBV12-3 or TRBV12-4 and TRBJ1-1; 8 bases are shared with TRBD1. CDR3 length: 14 residues. The ends lost 3 bases at V and 4 bases at J; junction bases unmatched: 4. The CDR3, as DNA: TGTGCCAGCAGTTTTCAGGGGGCTTTCACTGAAGCTTTCTTT. It codes for CASSFQGAFTEAFF.

This clonotype has at least ten counts. This chain links TRBV4-3 with TRBJ2-3, with TRBD2 matching over 9 bases. The junction had 10 bases not matched to a gene; V was cut back by 0 bases and J by 6 bases. This CDR3 spans 17 amino acids. CDR1 is LGHNA, CDR2 YSLEER, per germline. The CDR3 sequence: CASSQDLAGGPGDTQYF. DNA for the CDR3: TGCGCCAGCAGCCAAGATTTGGCGGGGGGGCCTGGTGATACGCAGTATTTT.

In this sample, this clonotype turned up a few times. The chain couples TRBV7-6 to TRBJ2-2; tentatively, D is TRBD2 (5 bases). There are 14 residues in the CDR3. Trimming cost V 6 bases and J 0 bases, with 8 bases left between them. Germline CDR1 reads SGHVS; CDR2 reads FNYEAQ. This chain's CDR3 is CASSTRPNTGELFF. The CDR3 nucleotides read TGTGCCAGCAGTACTAGGCCGAACACCGGGGAGCTGTTTTTT.

J is TRBJ2-7 and V is TRBV20-1, with TRBD1 identical over 9 bases. The V gene's germline CDR1 is DFQATT and CDR2 SNEGSKA (reference sequence). V trimming: 6 bases; J trimming: 3 bases; junction bases outside the gene matches: 6. CDR3 length equals 13 residues. The CDR3 protein is CSAAGTGFYEQYF. The CDR3 DNA reads TGCAGTGCCGCCGGGACAGGGTTCTACGAGCAGTACTTC.

This clonotype was observed a handful of times. The rearrangement links TRBV7-2 to TRBJ2-7; 8 bases map to TRBD1. Trimming took 5 bases from V and 5 from J; bases not matched to a gene: 8. This CDR3 has 14 amino acids. Per germline, CDR1 SGHTA and CDR2 FQGNSA. The CDR3: CASSHRDRNNEQYF. The CDR3 region has the DNA TGTGCCAGCAGCCACCGGGACAGGAACAACGAGCAGTACTTC.

The chain couples TRBV20-1 to TRBJ1-1; perhaps TRBD1 as D (6 bases). Germline loops: CDR1 DFQATT, CDR2 SNEGSKA (reference sequence). The CDR3 covers 11 residues. V was trimmed by 6 bases and J by 7 bases, leaving 12 bases between them. The CDR3 region is CSASQGIEAFF. In DNA, the CDR3 is TGCAGTGCGTCGCAGGGGATTGAAGCTTTCTTT.

A remark on this clonotype: Being one base from a much bigger clone, this may be a read error. The V gene is TRBV12-3 or TRBV12-4, the J gene TRBJ2-3; D might be TRBD2 (7 bases). This CDR3 is 15 amino acids long. The CDR3 DNA is TGTGCCAGCAGTTCTGAGGGGGGGAGCACAGATACGCAGTTTTTT. Protein: CASSSEGGSTDTQFF.

This clonotype was picked up a small number of times. V is TRBV5-1 and J is TRBJ2-7, with D maybe TRBD1 (6 bases). V dropped 4 bases and J dropped 4 bases, with 21 bases sitting between them. The CDR3 covers 16 residues. Germline V gene sequence: CDR1 SGHRS, CDR2 YFSETQ. This chain's CDR3 is CASSQGPGTDNYEQYF. The CDR3 DNA sequence: TGCGCCAGCAGCCAGGGGCCCGGGACGGACAATTACGAGCAGTACTTC.

The V gene is TRBV27, the J gene TRBJ1-4, with TRBD1 as a possible D gene (6 bases). With 2 bases removed from V and 8 bases from J, the gap between germline ends came to 9 bases. Germline CDR1 is MNHEY and CDR2 is SMNVEV (reference sequence). The CDR3 extends over 13 amino acids. The CDR3 DNA sequence: TGTGCCAGCAGTTTAAACAGGGCGGAAAAACTGTTTTTT. Translated: CASSLNRAEKLFF.

This clonotype was detected only a few times. As DNA, the CDR3 is TGTGCCAGCAGCTTGGATGCTAGCGGGGGGAACACAGATACGCAGTATTTT. Its translation is CASSLDASGGNTDTQYF. V usage is TRBV5-6 and J usage is TRBJ2-3, with TRBD2 matching 11 bases. The germline V gene has CDR1 SGHDT and CDR2 YYEEEE. V lost 0 bases to trimming and J lost 2 bases; unmatched junction nucleotides: 5. This CDR3 region has 17 residues.

This clonotype showed up just a few times. The V gene is TRBV7-2, the J gene TRBJ2-7; D may be TRBD1 (6 bases). Germline CDR1 reads SGHTA; CDR2 reads FQGNSA. V shed 6 bases and J shed 0 bases, with 12 bases lying between them. CDR3 length equals 14 residues. CDR3 bases: TGTGCCAGCAGGGCAGGGGAAACCTCCTACGAGCAGTACTTC. It yields the protein CASRAGETSYEQYF.

The gene calls are TRBV4-3 and TRBJ2-5; 7 positions agree with TRBD1. V was pared by 3 bases and J by 4 bases, with 8 bases of the junction left unmatched. The CDR3 consists of 15 residues. Germline V lookup: CDR1 LGHNA, CDR2 YSLEER. The CDR3 is CASSHYDRDRETQYF. CDR3 coding DNA: TGCGCCAGCAGCCATTACGACAGGGATCGAGAGACCCAGTACTTC.

The sample holds a few counts of this clonotype. The genes are TRBV20-1 and TRBJ1-1, with TRBD1 matching 7 bases. Germline CDR1 DFQATT, CDR2 SNEGSKA (reference sequence). V trimming: 2 bases; J trimming: 4 bases; junction bases outside the gene matches: 10. This CDR3 spans 15 amino acids. The CDR3 coding sequence is TGCAGTGCTAGATTTACAGGGAGACAGGGCACTGAAGCTTTCTTT. Its translation: CSARFTGRQGTEAFF.

This clonotype was detected only once. The V call is TRBV7-2, the J call TRBJ2-2; 8 bases fit TRBD2. CDR3 size: 15 residues. V was clipped by 5 bases and J by 5 bases; unmatched bases: 7. Germline lookup yields CDR1 SGHTA and CDR2 FQGNSA. CDR3 amino acids: CASSLIGTRTGELFF. In DNA, the CDR3 is TGTGCCAGCAGCCTAATAGGGACTAGAACCGGGGAGCTGTTTTTT.

V and J are TRBV5-1 and TRBJ2-1; TRBD2 matches 8 bases. CDR1 is SGHRS, CDR2 YFSETQ, per germline. The V segment lost 0 bases and the J segment 5 bases; nucleotides outside the gene matches: 10. This CDR3 is built from 17 residues. CDR3 in DNA: TGCGCCAGCAGCTTGGCCTTAGGGCTAGCGGGTAACAATGAGCAGTTCTTC. As protein: CASSLALGLAGNNEQFF. The variable domain in full, completed from reference TRBV5-1 and TRBJ2-1, reads KAGVTQTPRYLIKTRGQQVTLSCSPISGHRSVSWYQQTPGQGLQFLFEYFSETQRNKGNFPGRFSGRQFSNSRSEMNVSTLELGDSALYLCASSLALGLAGNNEQFFGPGTRLTVL.

This clonotype was observed a few times. This chain joins TRBV20-1 and TRBJ2-2; 10 bases fit TRBD1. The CDR3 has 14 residues. Germline trimming cut 2 bases from V and 4 bases from J; bases unmatched to any gene: 1. Germline V gene lookup returns CDR1 DFQATT and CDR2 SNEGSKA (reference sequence). In nucleotides, the CDR3 is TGCAGTGCTAGAAGGACAGGGGGCACCGGGGAGCTGTTTTTT. This translates into CSARRTGGTGELFF.

V usage is TRBV28 and J usage is TRBJ1-3, with 7 bases that match TRBD1. After removal of 5 bases from V and 0 bases from J, the junction contained 13 bases not matched to a gene. The CDR3 totals 18 residues. From germline, CDR1 is MDHEN and CDR2 SYDVKM. In DNA form, the CDR3 reads TGTGCCAGCAGTCCTACCCATACAGGGGAGTACTCTGGAAACACCATATATTTT. It translates to CASSPTHTGEYSGNTIYF.

Sample share makes this clonotype medium-sized. This sequence joins TRBV6-1 and TRBJ2-1; D is ambiguous. This CDR3 is 14 amino acids long. The V gene lost 2 bases and the J gene lost 5 bases, with 10 bases spanning the gap. Germline V CDR1 and CDR2: MNHNS, SASEGT. The CDR3 sequence is CASSESPGDNEQFF. The CDR3 DNA reads as TGTGCCAGCAGTGAATCGCCCGGAGACAATGAGCAGTTCTTC.

This clonotype came up a few times. As DNA, the CDR3 is TGCAGTGCTAGAGATATAGAATTAGCGGGAGGGTCTAGTGAGCAGTTCTTC. Translated, it gives CSARDIELAGGSSEQFF. V gene TRBV20-1 combines with J gene TRBJ2-1, with TRBD2 identical over 11 bases. Per the germline V gene, CDR1 is DFQATT and CDR2 is SNEGSKA (reference sequence). The CDR3 is 17 residues long. With V trimmed by 0 bases and J by 9 bases, 13 bases remained unmatched.

The sample holds a few counts of this clonotype. This chain uses TRBV20-1 with TRBJ2-3; TRBD1 or TRBD2 may be the D gene (6 bases each). This CDR3 is built from 15 residues. From germline, CDR1 is DFQATT and CDR2 SNEGSKA (reference sequence). The V gene lost 0 bases and the J gene lost 3 bases, with 13 bases spanning the gap. The CDR3 protein is CSARDVLGGTDTQYF. The CDR3 region has the DNA TGCAGTGCTAGAGATGTTCTAGGGGGGACAGATACGCAGTATTTT.

The rearrangement links TRBV7-9 to TRBJ2-5; TRBD2 is a possible D gene (5 bases). Germline loops: CDR1 SEHNR, CDR2 FQNEAQ (reference sequence). CDR3 size: 17 residues. V shed 5 bases and J shed 2 bases, with 21 bases lying between them. CDR3 coding DNA: TGTGCCAGCAGCGTCAAACTAGGTCATCGACTTCAAGAGACCCAGTACTTC. It is translated as CASSVKLGHRLQETQYF.